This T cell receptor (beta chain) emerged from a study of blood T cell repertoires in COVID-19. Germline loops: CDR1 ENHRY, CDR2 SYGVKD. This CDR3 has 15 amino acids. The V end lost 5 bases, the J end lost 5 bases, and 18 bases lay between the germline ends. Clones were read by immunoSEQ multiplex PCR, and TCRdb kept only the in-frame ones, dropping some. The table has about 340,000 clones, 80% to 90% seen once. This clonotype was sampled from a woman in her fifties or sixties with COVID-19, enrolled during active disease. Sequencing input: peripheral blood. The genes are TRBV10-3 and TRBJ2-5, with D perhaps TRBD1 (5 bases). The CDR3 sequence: CAISSQGSTGETQYF. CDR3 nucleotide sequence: TGTGCCATCAGTTCTCAGGGATCCACCGGGGAGACCCAGTACTTC.